This T cell receptor (beta chain) originates from a study of T-cell reconstitution after alpha-beta-depleted transplantation in children (TCRdb year 2016). Turning to the overall study: The study quantitatively tracked T-cell immune reconstitution after TCRalphabeta/CD19-depleted allogeneic hematopoietic cell transplantation in children using TCR repertoire profiling.

The meaning of the sample's treatment or condition label: allogeneic hematopoietic cell transplantation with graft depleted of TCRalphabeta T cells and CD19 B cells. The children who served as transplant recipients had been given grafts of TCRalphabeta/CD19-depleted allogeneic hematopoietic cells. Points the paper makes about the study in general: Over subsequent months, a decline in hyperexpanded clone frequencies was noted, and after one year, T-cell counts and TCRbeta diversity were mostly ascribed to newly produced T cells. About two months after transplant, the apparently early recovery of alphabetaT-cell counts reportedly depended on just several hundred clones that had expanded rapidly and came from non-depleted graft cells. In some patients, the high TCRbeta diversity seen at day 60 was put down to recipient T cells and intrathymic progenitors that had survived conditioning.

The sample holds many counts of this clonotype. The antigen it binds to is not known. No per-base quality is available; no much larger clone lies one base away. Libraries were made using PCR. TCRdb lists the instrument as Illumina HiSeq 2500. TCR library preparation used molecular barcoding, with unique molecular identifiers applied to normalize quantification of the TCRbeta repertoire. Starting from the raw public reads, TCRdb applied fastp trimming at Q25, assembled clones with MiXCR and retained in-frame beta chains. A single entry per CDR3 protein holds the most common genes and DNA from its merged rows. This sample gives 6,000 or so distinct CDR3 sequences in total; 14% to 15% of them show up just once. The ten largest clones capture around 5.4% of the sample. V trim: 8 bases; J trim: 7 bases; unmatched bases: 10. The CDR3 numbers 14 residues from cysteine through phenylalanine. The only DNA kept is the CDR3, 42 bases in frame from the first base.

The source of this sequence is a boy younger than 18 with acute lymphoblastic leukemia, due to receive a stem cell transplant. The V gene is TRBV12-3 or TRBV12-4 and the J gene is TRBJ2-1; 8 bases in the middle match TRBD2. The sample in question was PBMCs, obtained before TCRalphabeta/CD19-depleted stem cell transplant. The sequence in DNA is TGTGCCAGCGATAAAGCGGGAGTGAAGAATGAGCAGTTCTTC. Translated, this is CASDKAGVKNEQFF.